The text below deals with one T cell receptor (beta chain). The sample belongs to a study of shared clonotypes between healthy human individuals. Whole-study context: CD4 naive and CD4 memory each took three plates per donor, while CD8 naive took two and CD8 memory one.

Replicate PCRs for sorted subsets used about 200 ng DNA; this equaled 33,000 or so T cell genomes. The authors' processing: Quality scores were absent from the junction-only immunoSEQ sequences, so filtering differed. Here immunoSEQ multiplex PCR was the method, and the copy in TCRdb shows in-frame clones only, minus some. V and J calls and clone size are those listed in that table; D and trimming were worked out from the DNA. The sample has around 1,000,000 clones; around three quarters are singletons. This CDR3 has 15 residues. Germline lookup yields CDR1 SGDLS and CDR2 YYNGEE. The V end was cut by 3 bases, the J end by 0 bases, with 12 bases between.

The chain employs TRBV9 and TRBJ1-2; no reliable D call. Material for sequencing was memory CD4+ T cells from PBMCs. As for subset: CD45RA-negative fraction. This receptor was obtained from a man in his late teens or twenties in good health. Some clones in this sample may be carry-over from other donors' samples. Written as DNA, the CDR3 is TGTGCCAGCAGCGCCGAGCCCACATCTAACTATGGCTACACCTTC. This codes for CASSAEPTSNYGYTF. Full variable domain (missing parts from reference TRBV9 and TRBJ1-2): DSGVTQTPKHLITATGQRVTLRCSPRSGDLSVYWYQQSLDQGLQFLIQYYNGEERAKGNILERFSAQQFPDLHSELNLSSLELGDSALYFCASSAEPTSNYGYTFGSGTRLTVV.